The 7 T cell receptor beta chains below were found in one sample sequenced in a study of regulatory T cells in long-lasting Graves disease. The time point denotes: persistent/refractory GD, antithyroid drugs over 5 years with positive TRAb. Extracted RNA from PBMCs served as the source of the TCR library. Library construction for TCR beta used iRepertoire HTBI primers and Arm-PCR of CDR3 regions. TCRdb re-derived calls from the multiplex PCR reads in MiXCR, one entry per CDR3 protein. The sample lists roughly 360,000 distinct CDR3 sequences; 20% to 25% were seen once. The input for sequencing was peripheral blood mononuclear cells (PBMCs), taken when the disease was refractory, from a patient treated with antithyroid drugs. These receptors were taken from a woman between 40 and 55 years old with Graves disease.

This clonotype was recorded a few times. The V call is TRBV5-1, the J call TRBJ2-4; 7 positions agree with TRBD1. The V and J ends lost 4 bases and 7 bases, in that order; junction bases with no gene match: 20. This CDR3 is 18 amino acids long. Germline-derived CDR1 and CDR2 are SGHRS and YFSETQ. The CDR3 reads CASSPPSTGALLGNIQYF. In nucleotides, the CDR3 is TGCGCCAGCAGCCCCCCAAGTACAGGGGCACTCCTAGGGAACATTCAGTACTTC.

As for this clonotype: The junction and the germline gene differ at one end; a read error may be behind it. The rearrangement joins TRBV2 to TRBJ2-2, with D possibly TRBD2 on 5 matching bases. In germline, CDR1 is SNHLY, CDR2 FYNNEI. CDR3 size: 17 residues. CDR3 nucleotide sequence: TGTGCCAGCAGTGGCGATAGGACGAAGTCGAACACCGGGGAGCTGCTTTTT. It yields the protein CASSGDRTKSNTGELLF.

This rearrangement joins TRBV6-5 to TRBJ1-1, with TRBD1 as a possible D gene (5 bases). Germline assignment: CDR1 MNHEY and CDR2 SVGAGI. The germline V and J ends were trimmed by 2 bases and 4 bases, with 14 bases remaining between them. The CDR3 is made up of 15 amino acids. The CDR3 sequence: CASSYRGGAGTEAFF. The CDR3 DNA reads TGTGCCAGCAGTTACAGGGGAGGGGCGGGCACTGAAGCTTTCTTT.

The chain combines TRBV7-9 with TRBJ2-2; 10 positions agree with TRBD2. The J segment lost 6 bases and the V segment lost 5 bases, leaving 6 bases of the junction unmatched. The CDR3 has 15 residues. Germline V CDR1 and CDR2: SEHNR, FQNEAQ (reference sequence). The CDR3 DNA follows: TGTGCCAGCAGCCCTAGCGGGAGTTACCCCGGGGAGCTGTTTTTT. Residues: CASSPSGSYPGELFF.

The chain recombines TRBV6-1 with TRBJ2-3; 12 bases line up with TRBD2. Per the germline V gene, CDR1 is MNHNS and CDR2 is SASEGT. Germline trimming cut 6 bases from V and 1 base from J; bases unmatched to any gene: 5. This CDR3 spans 16 amino acids. CDR3 amino acids: CASRSLAGGGTDTQYF. The CDR3 DNA follows: TGTGCCAGCAGATCCCTAGCGGGAGGGGGCACAGATACGCAGTATTTT.

This clonotype has only a few counts. The chain carries TRBV6-1 and TRBJ2-7, with TRBD2 as a possible D gene (6 bases). This CDR3 contains 12 residues. The V gene's germline CDR1 is MNHNS and CDR2 SASEGT. Deletions cut 5 bases from V and 3 bases from J, with 8 bases between. CDR3 in amino acids: CASSRRDYEQYF. The CDR3 region has the DNA TGTGCCAGCAGTAGGAGGGACTACGAGCAGTACTTC.

The genes are TRBV6-1 and TRBJ1-1; D gene unclear. Germline CDR1 reads MNHNS; CDR2 reads SASEGT. The CDR3 spans 16 residues. V lost 3 bases to trimming and J lost 5 bases, with 19 bases between them. The CDR3 reads CASSDGLKLSRTEAFF. The CDR3 coding sequence is TGTGCCAGCAGTGATGGACTGAAATTATCGAGAACTGAAGCTTTCTTT.